This T cell receptor (beta chain) originates from a study of T-cell reconstitution after alpha-beta-depleted transplantation in children. This clonotype was found a few times. V lost 6 bases and J 6 bases, leaving 12 bases between the germline ends. Germline V gene data show CDR1 as MRHNA and CDR2 as SNTAGT. CDR3 length: 13 residues. The TCRbeta library incorporated unique molecular identifiers. TCRdb reprocessed the PCR reads with MiXCR, giving one entry per CDR3 protein. The profile shows about 72,000 distinct CDR3 sequences, more than 5.5% of them singletons. The specimen was PBMCs from the stem cell graft donor, collected from the stem cell graft. The chain has TRBV6-4 and TRBJ2-1, with D perhaps matching TRBD1 or TRBD2 (5 bases each). The sequence derives from a human donor who donated a stem cell graft to a child with acute lymphoblastic leukemia. CDR3 sequence (DNA): TGTGCCAGCAGCCGGGGACCCTTCAATGAGCAGTTCTTC. Encoded protein: CASSRGPFNEQFF.